This TCR beta chain stems from a study of identical twins. TCRdb processed the 5' RACE reads anew with MiXCR; each CDR3 protein has one entry. The table records about 570,000 distinct CDR3 sequences, approximately 10% of them present only once. This clonotype turned up a few times. V dropped 1 base and J dropped 0 bases, with 10 bases sitting between them. The CDR3 consists of 15 residues. Germline loops: CDR1 LGHDT, CDR2 YNNKEL (reference sequence). In addition, the sample was reused for a study of yellow fever vaccine responses in identical twins.

The specimen sequenced was PBMCs. The TCR originated in a woman aged 18-29 years in good health. The chain links TRBV3-1 to TRBJ2-7, with D tentatively TRBD1 (5 bases). CDR3 DNA: TGTGCCAGCAGCCAAGCGACAGCCTACTCCTACGAGCAGTACTTC. Translated, it gives CASSQATAYSYEQYF.